These T cell receptor beta chains were read from a single sample in a study of radiation and T cells in renal cell carcinoma. Repertoires were generated with immunoSEQ multiplex PCR, while TCRdb's copy carries only in-frame clones and drops some. Among 120,000 or so clones listed, around nine tenths were seen once. Sequencing used blood, obtained from a patient whose treatment included radiotherapy and nephrectomy. The receptor source for this set is a woman in her sixties or seventies with renal cell carcinoma. CDR3s include the opening cysteine and the closing phenylalanine or tryptophan. Fields, in order: clone size, V gene, J gene, D gene, CDR3 protein. The D gene is left open where the match is weak. A row's size may be missing; if present it is once, few, many or a size class.

-	TRBV29-1	TRBJ2-7	-	CSVLTGTDEQYF
-	TRBV2	TRBJ1-6	-	CASSAARNSPLHF
-	TRBV5-4	TRBJ1-2	TRBD1	CASSQQGAGGYTF
-	TRBV2	TRBJ2-5	TRBD2	CASRSGLDGSETQYF
-	TRBV25-1	TRBJ2-7	-	CASSRGLPSEQYF
-	TRBV7-9	TRBJ1-5	-	CASSSEGDQPQHF
-	TRBV29-1	TRBJ1-1	-	CSPRRGGPGTEAFF
-	TRBV7-8	TRBJ2-2	-	CASSLWGAQGTGELFF
-	TRBV18	TRBJ1-6	TRBD1	CASSPKTGGNSPLHF
-	TRBV30	TRBJ1-4	TRBD1	CAWSVPGQGSEKLFF
once	TRBV19	TRBJ2-5	-	CASSIVGGPRQETQYF
-	TRBV2	TRBJ2-5	TRBD2	CASSGLATKGKETQYF
once	TRBV19	TRBJ2-1	TRBD1	CASSRQGQGYNEQFF
-	TRBV7-3	TRBJ1-1	-	CASSSTGSWTEAFF
-	TRBV28	TRBJ2-7	-	CASSLVEYEQYF
-	TRBV7-9	TRBJ1-3	-	CASSLYGGTGNTIYF
-	TRBV19	TRBJ2-1	-	CASSWTSGNEQFF
-	TRBV7-2	TRBJ2-5	TRBD1	CASSRRNRGQETQYF
-	TRBV10-3	TRBJ2-3	-	CAISESGGATDTQYF
-	TRBV30	TRBJ2-6	-	CAWRASGANVLTF
-	TRBV5-6	TRBJ1-3	-	CASSLVGVSGNTIYF
-	TRBV27	TRBJ2-2	-	CASSKGLYTGELFF
-	TRBV15	TRBJ1-1	-	CATSRAWGGDTEAFF
-	TRBV6-6	TRBJ1-1	-	CASSYSIQGVEAFF
-	TRBV5-5	TRBJ2-7	TRBD1	CASSPRPDRGHGEQYF
-	TRBV29-1	TRBJ1-1	-	CSVAQYRDGTEAFF
-	TRBV7-2	TRBJ2-5	TRBD2	CASSSGLAGGRETQYF
-	TRBV9	TRBJ1-2	TRBD1	CASSARTGNGYTF
-	TRBV5-1	TRBJ1-3	-	CASKGVNSGNTIYF
-	TRBV7-8	TRBJ1-2	-	CASSLDGSGGANYGYTF
-	TRBV7-2	TRBJ2-1	TRBD2	CASSLTGTSGYNEQFF
-	TRBV5-1	TRBJ1-1	-	CASSLMPLMNTEAFF
-	TRBV7-3	TRBJ2-3	TRBD1	CASSLTGTGLDTQYF
-	TRBV5-1	TRBJ2-2	-	CASSLAVGRTGELFF
-	TRBV25-1	TRBJ1-1	-	CASIGVGFGYTEAFF
-	TRBV13	TRBJ1-1	-	CASSSVGRMNTEAFF
-	TRBV27	TRBJ1-6	-	CASSRGHRGSPLHF
-	TRBV7-8	TRBJ1-1	TRBD1	CASSPPGGLGTEAFF
-	TRBV28	TRBJ2-6	-	CASGSLGYSGANVLTF
-	TRBV27	TRBJ1-5	-	CASSQQGLPSNQPQHF
-	TRBV11-2	TRBJ1-4	-	CASSSGQPPYEKLFF
-	TRBV10-3	TRBJ2-3	TRBD2	CAIRPGLAGDTQYF
-	TRBV15	TRBJ1-3	-	CATSRDLTTSGNTIYF
-	TRBV6-1	TRBJ1-6	-	CASSEDGIYNSPLHF
-	TRBV2	TRBJ2-1	-	CASSPSSYNEQFF
once	TRBV21-1	TRBJ2-4	-	CASSALGPSSGKNIQYF